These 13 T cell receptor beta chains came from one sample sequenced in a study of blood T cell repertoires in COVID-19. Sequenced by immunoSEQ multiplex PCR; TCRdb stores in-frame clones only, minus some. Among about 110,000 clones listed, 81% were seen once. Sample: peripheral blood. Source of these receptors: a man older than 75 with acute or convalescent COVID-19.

The DNA of the CDR3 is TGTGCCAGCAGCGTAGGTATCGGGACAAACACTGAAGCTTTCTTT. It codes for CASSVGIGTNTEAFF. The V gene is TRBV9, the J gene TRBJ1-1; maybe TRBD1 (6 bases). Germline CDR1 and CDR2: SGDLS and YYNGEE. This CDR3 has 15 amino acids. Trimming pared 0 bases from V and 2 bases from J, leaving 11 bases between.

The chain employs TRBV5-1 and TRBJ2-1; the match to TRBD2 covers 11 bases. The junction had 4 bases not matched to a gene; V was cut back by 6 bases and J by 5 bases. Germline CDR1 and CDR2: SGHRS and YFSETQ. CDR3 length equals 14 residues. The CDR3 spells CASTIAGGHNEQFF. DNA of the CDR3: TGCGCCAGCACTATAGCGGGAGGGCACAATGAGCAGTTCTTC.

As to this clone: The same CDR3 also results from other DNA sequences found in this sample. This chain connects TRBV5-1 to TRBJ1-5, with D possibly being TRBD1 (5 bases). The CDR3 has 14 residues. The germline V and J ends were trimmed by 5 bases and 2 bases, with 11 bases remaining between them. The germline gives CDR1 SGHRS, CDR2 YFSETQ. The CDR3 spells CASSSGGGNQPQHF. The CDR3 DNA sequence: TGCGCCAGCAGTAGTGGGGGGGGCAATCAGCCCCAGCATTTT.

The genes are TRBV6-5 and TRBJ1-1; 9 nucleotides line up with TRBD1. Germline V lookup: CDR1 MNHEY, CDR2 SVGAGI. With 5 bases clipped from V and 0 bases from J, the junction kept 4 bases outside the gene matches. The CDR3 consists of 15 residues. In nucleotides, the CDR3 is TGTGCCAGCAGTACTACAGGGGGCCTGAACACTGAAGCTTTCTTT. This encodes CASSTTGGLNTEAFF.

The CDR3 is CSVIRQGKETQYF. The DNA for the CDR3 is TGCAGCGTGATTCGACAGGGGAAAGAGACCCAGTACTTC. The J gene is TRBJ2-5, the V gene TRBV29-1, with 8 bases identical to TRBD1. CDR3 length: 13 residues. Germline V CDR1 and CDR2: SQVTM, ANQGSEA. The V segment lost 6 bases and the J segment 3 bases; nucleotides outside the gene matches: 6.

As DNA, the CDR3 is TGTGCCAGCAGCTTCGACAGAAGCTATGGCTACACCTTC. Its translation: CASSFDRSYGYTF. The chain uses TRBV7-2 and TRBJ1-2; D is perhaps TRBD1 (5 bases). Trimming shortened V by 3 bases and J by 4 bases, and 9 bases separated the two germline ends. Germline CDR1 reads SGHTA; CDR2 reads FQGNSA. This CDR3 has 13 residues.

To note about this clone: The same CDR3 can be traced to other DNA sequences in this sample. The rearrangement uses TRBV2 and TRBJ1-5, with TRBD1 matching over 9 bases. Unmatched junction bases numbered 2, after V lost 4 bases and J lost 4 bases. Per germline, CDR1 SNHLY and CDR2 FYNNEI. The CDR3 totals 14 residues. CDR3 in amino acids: CASSGGQGNQPQHF. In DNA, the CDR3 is TGTGCCAGCAGTGGGGGACAGGGTAATCAGCCCCAGCATTTT.

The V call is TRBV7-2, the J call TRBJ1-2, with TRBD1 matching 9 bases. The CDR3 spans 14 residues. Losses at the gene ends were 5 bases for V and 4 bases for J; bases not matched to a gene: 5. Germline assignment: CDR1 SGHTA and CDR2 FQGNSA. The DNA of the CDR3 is TGTGCCAGCAGCCTACAGGGGGCGATCTATGGCTACACCTTC. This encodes CASSLQGAIYGYTF.

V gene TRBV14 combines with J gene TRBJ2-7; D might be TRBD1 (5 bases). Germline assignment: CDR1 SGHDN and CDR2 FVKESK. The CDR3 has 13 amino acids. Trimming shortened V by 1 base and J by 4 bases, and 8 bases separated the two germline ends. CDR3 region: CASSQGQGYEQYF. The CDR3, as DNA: TGTGCCAGCAGCCAAGGTCAGGGTTACGAGCAGTACTTC.

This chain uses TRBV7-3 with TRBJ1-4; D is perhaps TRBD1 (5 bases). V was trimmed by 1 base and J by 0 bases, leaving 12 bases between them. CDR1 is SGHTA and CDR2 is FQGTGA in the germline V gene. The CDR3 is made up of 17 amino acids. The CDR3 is CASSLNGPGSTNEKLFF. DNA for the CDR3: TGTGCCAGCAGCTTAAATGGGCCAGGGTCAACTAATGAAAAACTGTTTTTT. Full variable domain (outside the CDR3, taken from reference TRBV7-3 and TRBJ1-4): GAGVSQTPSNKVTEKGKYVELRCDPISGHTALYWYRQSLGQGPEFLIYFQGTGAADDSGLPNDRFFAVRPEGSVSTLKIQRTERGDSAVYLCASSLNGPGSTNEKLFFGSGTQLSVL.

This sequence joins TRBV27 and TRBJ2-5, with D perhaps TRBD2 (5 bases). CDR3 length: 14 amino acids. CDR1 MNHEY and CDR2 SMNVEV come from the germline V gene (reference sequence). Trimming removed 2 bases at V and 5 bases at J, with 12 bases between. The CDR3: CASSLRTGWETQYF. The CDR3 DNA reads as TGTGCCAGCAGTTTACGGACGGGATGGGAGACCCAGTACTTC.

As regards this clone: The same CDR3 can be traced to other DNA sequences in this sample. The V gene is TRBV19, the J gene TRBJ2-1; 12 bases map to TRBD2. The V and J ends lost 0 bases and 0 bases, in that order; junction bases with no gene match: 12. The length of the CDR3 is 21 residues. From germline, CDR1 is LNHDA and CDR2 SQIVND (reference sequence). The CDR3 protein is CASSIDSPGLAGRSSYNEQFF. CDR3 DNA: TGTGCCAGTAGTATAGATTCTCCGGGACTAGCGGGCCGAAGCTCCTACAATGAGCAGTTCTTC.

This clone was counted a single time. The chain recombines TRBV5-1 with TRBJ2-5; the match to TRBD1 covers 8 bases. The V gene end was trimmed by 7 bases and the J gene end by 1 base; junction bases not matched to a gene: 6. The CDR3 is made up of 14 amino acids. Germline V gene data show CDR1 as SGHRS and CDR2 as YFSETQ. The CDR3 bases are TGCGCCAGCTTTCTTGGGACAGGCCAAGAGACCCAGTACTTC. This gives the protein CASFLGTGQETQYF. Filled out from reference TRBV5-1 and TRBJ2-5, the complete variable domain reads KAGVTQTPRYLIKTRGQQVTLSCSPISGHRSVSWYQQTPGQGLQFLFEYFSETQRNKGNFPGRFSGRQFSNSRSEMNVSTLELGDSALYLCASFLGTGQETQYFGPGTRLLVL.